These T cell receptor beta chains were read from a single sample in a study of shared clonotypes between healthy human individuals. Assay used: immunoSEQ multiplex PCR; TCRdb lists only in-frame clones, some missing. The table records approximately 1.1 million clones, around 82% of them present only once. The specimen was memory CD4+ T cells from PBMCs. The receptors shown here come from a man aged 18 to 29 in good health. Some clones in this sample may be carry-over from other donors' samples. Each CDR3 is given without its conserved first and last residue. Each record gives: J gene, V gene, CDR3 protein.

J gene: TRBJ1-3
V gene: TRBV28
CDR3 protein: ASSSFGRRGNTIY

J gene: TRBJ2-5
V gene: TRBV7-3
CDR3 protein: ASSLRLAGGPETQY

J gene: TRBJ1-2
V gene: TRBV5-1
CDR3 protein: ASSSTEEGSYT

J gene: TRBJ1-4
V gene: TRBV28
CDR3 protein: ASTGSSATNEKLF

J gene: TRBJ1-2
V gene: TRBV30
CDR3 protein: ALRGVGYGYT

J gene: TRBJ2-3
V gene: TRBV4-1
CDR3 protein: ASSRSGLAPLSGTDTQY

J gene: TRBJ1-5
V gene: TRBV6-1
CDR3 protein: ASSEIGGSNQPQH

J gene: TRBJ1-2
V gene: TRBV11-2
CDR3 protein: ASSLDPATYGYT

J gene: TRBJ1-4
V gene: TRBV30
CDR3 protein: AWSVRPDRAGEKLF

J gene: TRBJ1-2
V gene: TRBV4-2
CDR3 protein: ASSHAGQGGRYT

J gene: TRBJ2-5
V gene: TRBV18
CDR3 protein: ASKTGGGQETQY

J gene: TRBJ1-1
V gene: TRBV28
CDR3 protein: ASTTPVRQEAF

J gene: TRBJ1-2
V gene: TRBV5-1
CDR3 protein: ASSLGDRDGYT

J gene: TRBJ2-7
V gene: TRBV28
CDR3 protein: ASSQRTSGVWEQY